These 11 T cell receptor beta chains were all obtained from the same sample, sequenced in a study of identical twins. MiXCR, applied by TCRdb to the 5' RACE reads, yields one record per CDR3 protein. The sample lists 700,000 to 950,000 distinct CDR3 sequences, roughly 12% occurring once. Separately, the same data were catalogued under a study of yellow fever vaccine responses in identical twins.

The sample taken for sequencing was PBMCs. The receptor source for this set is a young woman in good health.

The J gene is TRBJ2-1, the V gene TRBV20-1; no clear D. The CDR3 totals 15 residues. Germline V gives CDR1 DFQATT, CDR2 SNEGSKA (reference sequence). The ends were cut back, 0 bases at V and 4 bases at J, with 13 bases in the middle. The CDR3 sequence is CSARDRRQPYNEQFF. CDR3 in DNA: TGCAGTGCTAGAGATAGGCGGCAGCCTTACAATGAGCAGTTCTTC.

This clonotype was picked up many times. The DNA of the CDR3 is TGCAGCGTTGAAGATCAGAACTATGGCTACACCTTC. Its translation is CSVEDQNYGYTF. V gene TRBV29-1 combines with J gene TRBJ1-2, with D unresolved. Between the trimmed V and J ends, which lost 0 bases and 2 bases, there was a span of 4 bases. The CDR3 covers 12 residues. The germline V gene encodes CDR1 SQVTM and CDR2 ANQGSEA.

This chain joins TRBV4-1 and TRBJ1-5; D is unresolved. The CDR3 consists of 14 residues. V lost 4 bases and J lost 2, with 9 bases in between. Germline CDR1 is MGHRA and CDR2 is YSYEKL. Here the CDR3 reads CASSPTEGNQPQHF. The CDR3 DNA follows: TGCGCCAGCAGCCCTACTGAAGGCAATCAGCCCCAGCATTTT.

V usage is TRBV20-1 and J usage is TRBJ1-2, with unresolved D. This CDR3 comprises 10 residues. Germline V lookup: CDR1 DFQATT, CDR2 SNEGSKA (reference sequence). Trimming removed 5 bases at V and 3 bases at J, with 4 bases between. The CDR3 coding sequence is TGCAGTGCTCATTACTATGGCTACACCTTC. Its translation: CSAHYYGYTF.

This clonotype occurred a few times. The chain couples TRBV20-1 to TRBJ1-5; D is unresolved. CDR1 is DFQATT, CDR2 SNEGSKA, per germline (reference sequence). CDR3 length: 15 amino acids. With 1 base removed from V and 0 bases from J, the gap between germline ends came to 10 bases. The CDR3 DNA reads TGCAGTGCTAGAGGGCCGGTAAATAGCAATCAGCCCCAGCATTTT. It is translated as CSARGPVNSNQPQHF.

This clonotype was counted a few times. The gene calls are TRBV4-1 and TRBJ1-2, with D possibly TRBD1 on 6 matching bases. Per the germline V gene, CDR1 is MGHRA and CDR2 is YSYEKL. The V end lost 3 bases, the J end lost 4 bases, and 9 bases lay between the germline ends. The CDR3 spans 13 residues. The CDR3 loop reads CASSQDSSYGYTF. The CDR3 DNA is TGCGCCAGCAGCCAGGACAGCTCCTATGGCTACACCTTC.

This clonotype has only a few counts. The rearrangement links TRBV4-1 to TRBJ2-1; D unresolved. V shed 1 base and J shed 0 bases, with 10 bases lying between them. Germline V CDR1 and CDR2: MGHRA, YSYEKL. The CDR3 spans 16 residues. Here the CDR3 DNA reads TGCGCCAGCAGCCAAGCCGGTCAGCGCTCCTACAATGAGCAGTTCTTC. Protein: CASSQAGQRSYNEQFF.

This clonotype was detected only a few times. This chain uses TRBV29-1 with TRBJ2-1, with TRBD2 identical over 12 bases. CDR1 SQVTM and CDR2 ANQGSEA come from the germline V gene. The CDR3 has 14 amino acids. The V and J ends lost 7 bases and 4 bases, in that order; junction bases with no gene match: 5. CDR3 sequence reads: CSGTGLAGYNEQFF. CDR3 bases: TGCAGCGGGACCGGACTAGCGGGATACAATGAGCAGTTCTTC.

This clonotype was seen many times. The rearrangement uses TRBV5-1 and TRBJ2-1; 9 bases map to TRBD2. The V segment lost 3 bases and the J segment 3 bases; nucleotides outside the gene matches: 10. CDR1 SGHRS and CDR2 YFSETQ come from the germline V gene. The CDR3 is made up of 17 amino acids. CDR3 loop: CASSSKTSGVIYNEQFF. The CDR3 nucleotides are TGCGCCAGCAGCTCTAAGACTAGCGGAGTCATCTACAATGAGCAGTTCTTC.

This clonotype was counted ten times or more. This rearrangement joins TRBV12-3 or TRBV12-4 to TRBJ1-1; 10 bases agree with TRBD1. V lost 6 bases to trimming and J lost 10 bases; unmatched junction nucleotides: 11. There are 14 residues in the CDR3. In DNA, the CDR3 is TGTGCCAGCAGCCACGGACAGGGGGTCACCGGAGCTTTCTTT. It is translated as CASSHGQGVTGAFF.

This clonotype was recorded a few times. The genes are TRBV20-1 and TRBJ1-5; D gene uncertain. The length of the CDR3 is 12 residues. Germline CDR1 DFQATT, CDR2 SNEGSKA (reference sequence). The germline V and J ends were trimmed by 4 bases and 3 bases, with 7 bases remaining between them. CDR3: CSAIINNQPQHF. The CDR3 DNA sequence: TGCAGTGCTATTATCAACAATCAGCCCCAGCATTTT.